This T cell receptor (beta chain) was retrieved from a study of cytomegalovirus exposure and HLA in healthy donors. About the study: Later analysis reported that the roughly 130 validation repertoires shared the platform of the 650 to 700 first-cohort repertoires. Findings and caveats of the study: That first-cohort TCR clusters tended to co-occur in the 120 or so validation repertoires was found in a later analysis. Cytomegalovirus association was assigned to approximately 160 TCR beta chains.

The method was immunoSEQ multiplex PCR; TCRdb's version includes in-frame clones alone and lacks a portion of them. This sample has about 200,000 clones, with about 81% found just once. The CDR3 spans 16 residues. CDR1 is MNHEY and CDR2 is SVGAGI in the germline V gene. J lost 6 bases, V lost 2 bases, and 7 bases had no gene match. Comments on this clone: Its antigen remains unidentified.

An approximately 120-subject validation cohort, separate from the approximately 670-subject first cohort, supplied the donors. Sequencing input: PBMCs. The chain has TRBV6-5 and TRBJ2-1, with 10 bases identical to TRBD1. This TCR was sampled from a woman aged 25-40 years in good health and CMV-seronegative. Here the CDR3 reads CASSYPRRTGGNEQFF. The CDR3 DNA sequence: TGTGCCAGCAGTTACCCGCGTCGGACAGGGGGCAATGAGCAGTTCTTC.